This TCR beta chain derives from a study of blood T cell repertoires in COVID-19 (dated by TCRdb to the early 2020s). Concerning the study at large: The collaborator samples originated in the United States, Italy and Spain and spanned the acute and convalescent phases of COVID-19. Where HLA class I and class II types were available, the types were taken from metadata supplied by the sample provider, not from assay-based typing. The material from the prospective study consisted of cDNA or gDNA derived from T cells, B-cell-depleted T cells, or PBMCs. Samples were obtained from the ongoing ImmuneRACE study (first 160 participants) and from over 1,000 subjects provided by 6 global collaborators. A de-identified subject ID, COVID-19 status, age in years and sex were almost always included in the sample metadata. The repertoires were released in a freely available public database meant as a resource for research on the immune response to SARS-CoV-2. The dataset comprised deeply sampled blood TCRbeta repertoires from subjects exposed to, actively infected with, or recovered from COVID-19. The study at large found these results: The amount of clinical and demographic metadata varied by source and participant and was provided uncurated.

This clone showed up just once. Its antigen is unknown. No base quality values were provided; no much bigger clone lies one nucleotide off. TCRbeta CDR3 regions were amplified from genomic DNA using the immunoSEQ Assay, a bias-controlled multiplex PCR. The published analysis was carried out like this. Within the assay, amplification of reference gene primers was used to estimate how many nucleated cells each sample contained. To quantify the absolute abundance of each unique TCRbeta CDR3 rearrangement, sequence reads were collapsed and filtered. Productive Simpson clonality was computed per sample as the square root of Simpson's diversity index over productive rearrangements. The clones in this table, taken by TCRdb from immuneACCESS, are in-frame only. Not every clone is retained; where verified, under half of the shortfall comes from an unresolved V gene, and the cause of the rest is unknown. V, J and clone size derive from that table, while D and trimming were established from the DNA sequence. The sample table records around 370,000 clones; about 89% of these occur just once. The ten largest account for around 6% of the sample.

In Seattle, one collaborating source enrolled patients while the infection was active and tracked those patients longitudinally over the course of disease. The collaborating institutions used their own protocols to collect whole blood in K2EDTA tubes. For TCRbeta analysis, collaborators shipped samples in one of three forms: frozen whole blood, isolated PBMCs, or DNA extracted from either of those sample types. Based on the germline V gene (reference sequence), the CDR1 and CDR2 sequences are LGHDT and YNNKEL. At the junction V is shortened by 0 bases and J by 2 bases, with 26 bases in between. Measured from the cysteine to the phenylalanine, the CDR3 is 20 residues long. Only the CDR3 portion is preserved as DNA: 60 bases, with reading frame beginning at the first base.

The material sequenced was peripheral blood. The chain uses TRBV3-1 (or the pseudogene TRBV3-2) and TRBJ2-7, and possibly TRBD1, on 6 matching bases. This TCR derives from a woman between 45 and 60 years old with COVID-19, enrolled during active disease. The nucleotide sequence reads TGTGCCAGCAGCCAAGAATGGGACAAGGGTCGACGCGGTACCACCTACGAGCAGTACTTC. Its product reads: CASSQEWDKGRRGTTYEQYF.